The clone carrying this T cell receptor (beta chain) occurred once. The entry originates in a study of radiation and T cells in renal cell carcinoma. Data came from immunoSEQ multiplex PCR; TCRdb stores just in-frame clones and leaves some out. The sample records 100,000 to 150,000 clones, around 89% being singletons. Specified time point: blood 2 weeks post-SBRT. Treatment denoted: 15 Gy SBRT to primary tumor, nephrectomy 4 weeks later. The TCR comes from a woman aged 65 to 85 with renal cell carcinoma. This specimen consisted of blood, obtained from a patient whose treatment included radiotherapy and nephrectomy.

The CDR3 nucleotides are TGTGCCTGGAGGGATTCTGGGGCCAACGTCCTGACTTTC. It codes for CAWRDSGANVLTF. The rearrangement uses TRBV30 and TRBJ2-6; D not resolved. Germline V gene data show CDR1 as GTSNPN and CDR2 as SVGIG (reference sequence). The CDR3 sequence is 13 residues long. V was pared by 3 bases and J by 1 base, with 4 bases between.